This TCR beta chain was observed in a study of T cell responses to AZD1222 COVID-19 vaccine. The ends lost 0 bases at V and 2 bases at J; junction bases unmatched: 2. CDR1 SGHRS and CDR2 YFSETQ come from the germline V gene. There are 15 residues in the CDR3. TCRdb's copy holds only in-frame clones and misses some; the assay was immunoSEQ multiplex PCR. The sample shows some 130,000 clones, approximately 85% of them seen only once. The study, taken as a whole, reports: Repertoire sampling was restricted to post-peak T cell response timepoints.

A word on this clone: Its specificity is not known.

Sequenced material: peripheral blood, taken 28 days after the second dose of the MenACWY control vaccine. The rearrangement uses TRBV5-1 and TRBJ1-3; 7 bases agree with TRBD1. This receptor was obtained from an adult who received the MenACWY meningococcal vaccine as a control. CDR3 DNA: TGCGCCAGCAGCTTGGTAACAGGGGCTGGAAACACCATATATTTT. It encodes CASSLVTGAGNTIYF.